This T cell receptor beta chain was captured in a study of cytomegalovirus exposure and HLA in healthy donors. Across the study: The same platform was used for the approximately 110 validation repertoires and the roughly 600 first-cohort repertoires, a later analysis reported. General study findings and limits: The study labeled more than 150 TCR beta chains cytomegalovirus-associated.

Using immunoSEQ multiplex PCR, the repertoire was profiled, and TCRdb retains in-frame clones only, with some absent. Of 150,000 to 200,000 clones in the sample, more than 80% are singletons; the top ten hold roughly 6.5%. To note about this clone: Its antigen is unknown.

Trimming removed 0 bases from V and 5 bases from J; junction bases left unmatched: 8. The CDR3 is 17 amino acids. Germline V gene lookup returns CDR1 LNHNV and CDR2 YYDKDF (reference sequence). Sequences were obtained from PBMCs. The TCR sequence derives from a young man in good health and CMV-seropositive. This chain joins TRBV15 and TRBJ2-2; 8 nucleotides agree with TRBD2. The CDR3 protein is CATSRDRWREVTGELFF. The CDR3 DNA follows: TGTGCCACCAGCAGAGATCGTTGGCGGGAGGTTACCGGGGAGCTGTTTTTT. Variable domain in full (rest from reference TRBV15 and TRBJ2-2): DAMVIQNPRYQVTQFGKPVTLSCSQTLNHNVMYWYQQKSSQAPKLLFHYYDKDFNNEADTPDNFQSRRPNTSFCFLDIRSPGLGDTAMYLCATSRDRWREVTGELFFGEGSRLTVL.